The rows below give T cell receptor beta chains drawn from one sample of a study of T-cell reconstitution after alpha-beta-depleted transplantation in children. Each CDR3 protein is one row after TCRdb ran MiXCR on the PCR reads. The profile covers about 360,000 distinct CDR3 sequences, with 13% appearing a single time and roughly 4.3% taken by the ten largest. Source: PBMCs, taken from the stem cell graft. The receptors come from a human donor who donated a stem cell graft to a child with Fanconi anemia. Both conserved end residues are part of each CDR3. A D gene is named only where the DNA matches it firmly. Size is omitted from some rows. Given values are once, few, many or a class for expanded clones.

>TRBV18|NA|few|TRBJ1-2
TGTGCCAGCTCACCAAGAACTCTGGATGGCTACACCTTC
CASSPRTLDGYTF
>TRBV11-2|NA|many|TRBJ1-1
TGTGCCAGCAGCTTAATGCGATCCACTGAAGCTTTCTTT
CASSLMRSTEAFF
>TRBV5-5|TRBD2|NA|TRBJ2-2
TGTGCCAGCAGCTGGACTAGCGGGGGTTTCGCGAACACCGGGGAGCTGTTTTTT
CASSWTSGGFANTGELFF
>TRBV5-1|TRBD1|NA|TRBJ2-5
TGCGCCAGCAGTACCGGGACAGGGGGAGAGACCCAGTACTTC
CASSTGTGGETQYF
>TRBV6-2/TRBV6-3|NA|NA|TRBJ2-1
TGTGCCAGCACGGGGCAGAGAACCTACAATGAGCAGTTCTTC
CASTGQRTYNEQFF
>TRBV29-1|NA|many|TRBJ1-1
TGCAGCGTTGGCCCCTCCCTAGGGGAAGGTGGTGAAGCTTTCTTT
CSVGPSLGEGGEAFF
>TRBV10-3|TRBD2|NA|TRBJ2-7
TGTGCCATCGGGGAGGGCGAGCAGTACTTC
CAIGEGEQYF
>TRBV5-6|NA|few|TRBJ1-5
TGTGCCAGCAGCTTGGCCAGGGGGCCCCAGCATTTT
CASSLARGPQHF
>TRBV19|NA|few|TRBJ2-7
TGTGCCAGTAGTACTGGGCCCGGGACACCTACCTACGAGCAGTACTTC
CASSTGPGTPTYEQYF
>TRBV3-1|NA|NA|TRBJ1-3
TGTGCCAGCAGCCAAGATGGAACGTCCTCTGGAAACACCATATATTTT
CASSQDGTSSGNTIYF
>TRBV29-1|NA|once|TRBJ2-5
TGCAGCGTTGTACCAGGTACCCAAGAGACCCAGTACTTC
CSVVPGTQETQYF
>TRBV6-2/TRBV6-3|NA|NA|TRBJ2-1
TGTGCCAGCAGTCGGACTATGGGTAGTCAAAATGAGCAGTTCTTC
CASSRTMGSQNEQFF
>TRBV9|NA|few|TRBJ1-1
TGTGCCAGCAGCGTGGGGGGAAAGACTGAAGCTTTCTTT
CASSVGGKTEAFF
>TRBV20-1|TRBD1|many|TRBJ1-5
TGCAGTGCTAGAGCAGGGGGGCGCAATCAGCCCCAGCATTTT
CSARAGGRNQPQHF
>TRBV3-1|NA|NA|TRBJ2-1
TGTGCCAGCAGCCTTAGGGACCGTATATACAATGAGCAGTTCTTC
CASSLRDRIYNEQFF
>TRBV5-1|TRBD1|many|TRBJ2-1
TGCGCCAGCAGCTCGACAGGGGCGGGCGAGCAGTTCTTC
CASSSTGAGEQFF
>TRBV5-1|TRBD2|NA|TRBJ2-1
TGCGCCAGCAGCTTTGGGACTAGCGGGGGAGATGAGCAGTTCTTC
CASSFGTSGGDEQFF